The clone carrying this T cell receptor beta chain appeared many times. Antigen unknown. This record belongs to a study of T-cell memory formation after mild COVID-19. As for the study in general: The two donors had largely donor-specific TCR clusters.

TCRdb called the 5' RACE reads again in MiXCR, with one record for every CDR3 protein. The data show about 290,000 distinct CDR3 sequences, less than 20% seen once. Study outcomes and limitations: Later expanders leaned CD4+, whereas clones that contracted between day 15 and 85 were balanced CD4/CD8.

Sequenced sample: PBMCs or a T cell subset sorted from them (not recorded which). The sequence was collected from a man between 18 and 29 years old who had mild COVID-19 (a few samples of this study predate the infection). Cell type and time point are not known.

The CDR3 reads CASSLAVADTQYF. DNA of the CDR3: TGCGCCAGCAGCTTGGCTGTGGCAGATACGCAGTATTTT. J is TRBJ2-3 and V is TRBV5-1; D call uncertain. CDR1 and CDR2 (germline): SGHRS, YFSETQ. CDR3 length: 13 amino acids. Deletions cut 0 bases from V and 4 bases from J, with 6 bases between.